This TCR beta chain was sequenced in a study of technical replicates of blood from a few donors. Only in-frame clones appear in the TCRdb table, and some are missing; sequencing was by immunoSEQ multiplex PCR. The profile shows approximately 94,000 clones, roughly 95% of them singletons. The sequence came from a human donor in good health. The specimen was T cells isolated from PBMCs.

CDR3 DNA: TGTGCCAGCAGTTACGGGACAGCGAACTCCGAGCAGTACTTC. The encoded protein is CASSYGTANSEQYF. The chain recombines TRBV7-9 with TRBJ2-7; 7 nucleotides agree with TRBD1. The V and J ends lost 6 bases and 6 bases, in that order; junction bases with no gene match: 11. This CDR3 is 14 amino acids long. CDR1 is SEHNR and CDR2 is FQNEAQ in the germline V gene (reference sequence). Based on the CDR3 plus reference TRBV7-9 and TRBJ2-7, the full variable domain is DTGVSQNPRHKITKRGQNVTFRCDPISEHNRLYWYRQTLGQGPEFLTYFQNEAQLEKSRLLSDRFSAERPKGSFSTLEIQRTEQGDSAMYLCASSYGTANSEQYFGPGTRLTVT.